Listed here are 15 T cell receptor beta chains from one sample, sequenced in a study of metastatic and nonmetastatic thyroid tumors. TCRdb re-called clones from the PCR reads using MiXCR. The sample consists of thousands of clones, about 18% of them appearing once. No treatment of any kind had been given to any patient before thyroid surgery. The sequenced sample consisted of adjacent normal tissue. The receptors here all came from a male donor with papillary thyroid cancer or a benign thyroid nodule (not recorded which). Some clones in this sample may be carry-over from other donors' samples.

The table lists this clone with many counts. J is TRBJ2-7 and V is TRBV6-1; 8 bases map to TRBD1. The germline V gene has CDR1 MNHNS and CDR2 SASEGT. The CDR3 is made up of 13 amino acids. The junction had 8 bases not matched to a gene; V was cut back by 6 bases and J by 7 bases. This CDR3 reads CASSVDRGAEQYF. CDR3 in DNA: TGTGCCAGCAGCGTCGACAGGGGTGCTGAGCAGTACTTC.

The J gene is TRBJ1-2, the V gene TRBV28; 7 positions match TRBD1. The V segment lost 4 bases and the J segment 5 bases; nucleotides outside the gene matches: 7. CDR1 is MDHEN and CDR2 is SYDVKM in the germline V gene. There are 14 residues in the CDR3. In DNA form, the CDR3 reads TGTGCCAGCAGTTCCCAGGGGGATAATTATGGCTACACCTTC. As protein: CASSSQGDNYGYTF.

This clone occurred many times. The same CDR3 can be traced to other DNA sequences in this sample. CDR3 DNA: TGTGCCAGCAGCTTAGAAGGGACAGGGGCCTACGAGCAGTACTTC. Amino acids: CASSLEGTGAYEQYF. The chain carries TRBV7-9 and TRBJ2-7; 10 bases are a match to TRBD1. This CDR3 comprises 15 residues. V gave up 1 base and J gave up 2 bases; unmatched junction bases: 2. Germline V CDR1 and CDR2: SEHNR, FQNEAQ (reference sequence).

The genes are TRBV6-1 and TRBJ1-1; D gene uncertain. The ends were cut back, 6 bases at V and 4 bases at J, with 12 bases in the middle. The CDR3 extends over 13 amino acids. CDR1 is MNHNS and CDR2 is SASEGT in the germline V gene. The CDR3 here is CASRITRSTEAFF. The CDR3 nucleotides are TGTGCCAGCAGGATAACAAGAAGCACTGAAGCTTTCTTT.

By frequency in the sample, this clone is medium-sized. This sequence joins TRBV19 and TRBJ2-2; 7 bases match TRBD2. The CDR3 sequence is 15 residues long. J gave up 1 base and V 2 bases, and 1 base lay outside the gene matches. Germline V CDR1 and CDR2: LNHDA, SQIVND (reference sequence). CDR3 in amino acids: CASSIIAGNTGELFF. DNA for the CDR3: TGTGCCAGTAGTATAATAGCGGGGAACACCGGGGAGCTGTTTTTT.

This clone was found many times. This sample includes further DNA sequences coding for the same CDR3. The rearrangement uses TRBV5-6 and TRBJ2-3; D gene uncertain. The CDR3 extends over 11 amino acids. Germline V lookup: CDR1 SGHDT, CDR2 YYEEEE. V was shortened by 1 base and J by 6 bases, with 3 bases between the two germline ends. Here the CDR3 reads CASSLRDTQYF. The CDR3 bases are TGTGCCAGCAGCTTGAGGGATACGCAGTATTTT. The variable domain in full, with the rest retrieved from reference TRBV5-6 and TRBJ2-3, is DAGVTQSPTHLIKTRGQQVTLRCSPKSGHDTVSWYQQALGQGPQFIFQYYEEEERQRGNFPDRFSGHQFPNYSSELNVNALLLGDSALYLCASSLRDTQYFGPGTRLTVL.

This sequence joins TRBV6-1 and TRBJ2-1; TRBD2 might be the D (5 bases). The CDR3 runs to 16 residues. V dropped 4 bases and J dropped 4 bases, with 17 bases sitting between them. The germline V gene encodes CDR1 MNHNS and CDR2 SASEGT. CDR3 sequence (DNA): TGTGCCAGCAGTGCTGGACCAGGACTGGGATACAATGAGCAGTTCTTC. Translated: CASSAGPGLGYNEQFF.

This clone was seen many times. This chain joins TRBV6-1 and TRBJ2-7; tentatively, D is TRBD1 (5 bases). CDR3 length: 15 amino acids. Germline CDR1 is MNHNS and CDR2 is SASEGT. Trimming removed 0 bases from V and 6 bases from J, with 15 bases in between. As DNA, the CDR3 is TGTGCCAGCAGTGAAGCTTGGGCAGGGTCGACCGAGCAGTACTTC. Translation gives CASSEAWAGSTEQYF.

This clone is judged medium-sized. This rearrangement joins TRBV12-3 or TRBV12-4 to TRBJ2-3; 12 positions match TRBD2. The CDR3 covers 15 residues. V shed 3 bases and J 4 bases; nucleotides not matched to a gene: 2. Written as DNA, the CDR3 is TGTGCCAGCAGTTTCCGACTAGCGGGAGCAGATACGCAGTATTTT. Residues: CASSFRLAGADTQYF.

This rearrangement joins TRBV7-9 to TRBJ1-2, with unresolved D. The length of the CDR3 is 15 residues. Germline lookup yields CDR1 SEHNR and CDR2 FQNEAQ (reference sequence). With 0 bases removed from V and 2 bases from J, the gap between germline ends came to 10 bases. DNA for the CDR3: TGTGCCAGCAGCTTAGCTATGGGTTTCAACTATGGCTACACCTTC. It specifies CASSLAMGFNYGYTF.

The chain couples TRBV9 to TRBJ1-4; TRBD1 matches 7 bases. This CDR3 contains 18 residues. The V segment lost 3 bases and the J segment 3 bases; nucleotides outside the gene matches: 14. The germline CDR1 and CDR2 sequences are SGDLS and YYNGEE. The CDR3: CASSGRVDRQGANEKLFF. The CDR3 DNA sequence: TGTGCCAGCAGCGGACGGGTAGATCGACAGGGTGCTAATGAAAAACTGTTTTTT. Together with reference TRBV9 and TRBJ1-4, the CDR3 gives the full variable domain: DSGVTQTPKHLITATGQRVTLRCSPRSGDLSVYWYQQSLDQGLQFLIQYYNGEERAKGNILERFSAQQFPDLHSELNLSSLELGDSALYFCASSGRVDRQGANEKLFFGSGTQLSVL.

The chain combines TRBV7-9 with TRBJ2-3, with 7 bases matching TRBD1. The V gene end was trimmed by 9 bases and the J gene end by 5 bases; junction bases not matched to a gene: 8. CDR1 is SEHNR, CDR2 FQNEAQ, per germline (reference sequence). The CDR3 has 13 amino acids. In nucleotides, the CDR3 is TGTGCCAGTAGGAAGGGACAGAAAGATACGCAGTATTTT. Translating gives CASRKGQKDTQYF.

This clone showed up just a few times. V is TRBV15 and J is TRBJ1-5, with D hard to call. The CDR3 is made up of 12 amino acids. Between the trimmed V and J ends, which lost 1 base and 4 bases, there was a span of 2 bases. Germline-derived CDR1 and CDR2 are LNHNV and YYDKDF (reference sequence). DNA of the CDR3: TGTGCCACCAGCAGAGCTAATCAGCCCCAGCATTTT. This encodes CATSRANQPQHF.

The rearrangement joins TRBV6-1 to TRBJ2-1; 13 bases fit TRBD2. The CDR3 runs to 14 residues. The germline V gene has CDR1 MNHNS and CDR2 SASEGT. After removal of 10 bases from V and 6 bases from J, the junction contained 6 bases not matched to a gene. CDR3 coding DNA: TGTGCCACCGGGACTAGCGGGACGTCCAATGAGCAGTTCTTC. This translates into CATGTSGTSNEQFF.

In its sample, this clone was seen a few times. The J gene is TRBJ1-3, the V gene TRBV6-1; perhaps TRBD1 as D (6 bases). Germline V CDR1 and CDR2: MNHNS, SASEGT. Trimming pared 5 bases from V and 2 bases from J, leaving 13 bases between. The CDR3 has 15 residues. The CDR3 DNA follows: TGTGCCAGCAGTCACAGGGCCCCGCCTGGAAACACCATATATTTT. Amino acid sequence: CASSHRAPPGNTIYF.